Below are 25 T cell receptor beta chains sequenced from a single sample in a study of T cell changes during pregnancy in multiple sclerosis. Method: immunoSEQ multiplex PCR; TCRdb's copy keeps in-frame clones and lacks some. The sample has under 90,000 clones, roughly 94% seen once; the top ten hold 0.8% to 1%. Sequenced here: peripheral blood, sampled in the second trimester of pregnancy. These receptors were collected from a female donor in good health, enrolled as a control in a pregnancy study.

J is TRBJ2-1 and V is TRBV5-4; TRBD2 matches 15 bases. The junction had 1 base not matched to a gene; V was cut back by 5 bases and J by 4 bases. Germline-derived CDR1 and CDR2 are SGHNT and YYREEE (reference sequence). The length of the CDR3 is 15 residues. For the CDR3, the DNA is TGTGCCAGCAGGGGACTAGCGGGAGGTTACAATGAGCAGTTCTTC. This gives the protein CASRGLAGGYNEQFF.

The chain couples TRBV4-2 to TRBJ2-1; 8 positions match TRBD2. V lost 4 bases to trimming and J lost 5 bases; unmatched junction nucleotides: 10. CDR3 size: 16 residues. CDR1 LGHNA and CDR2 YNFKEQ come from the germline V gene. CDR3 DNA sequence: TGTGCCAGCAGCCCCTACGTGGGGACTAGAGACAATGAGCAGTTCTTC. Protein product: CASSPYVGTRDNEQFF.

The J gene is TRBJ2-5, the V gene TRBV5-1, with 7 positions matching TRBD1. Germline CDR1 and CDR2: SGHRS and YFSETQ. The CDR3 length is 17 residues. V lost 4 bases to trimming and J lost 2 bases; unmatched junction nucleotides: 14. CDR3 amino acids: CASSLLPPDRPQETQYF. The CDR3 DNA follows: TGCGCCAGCAGCCTTCTACCTCCGGACAGGCCTCAAGAGACCCAGTACTTC.

This chain uses TRBV23-1 with TRBJ1-2; possibly TRBD1 for D (5 bases). TRBV23-1 is filed as an ORF, its function uncertain. Trimming left V 2 bases short and J 4 bases short, with 35 bases between. This CDR3 is 22 amino acids long. In nucleotides, the CDR3 is TGCGCCAGCAGTCAACGCCTCGTTGGAGGGAGGGGAACCGTAGGGCTGATCTATGGCTACACCTTC. Protein sequence: CASSQRLVGGRGTVGLIYGYTF.

The chain has TRBV7-8 and TRBJ1-1; TRBD1 matches at 7 bases. Germline V gene lookup returns CDR1 SGHVS and CDR2 FQNEAQ. The CDR3 is 14 residues long. V was pared by 2 bases and J by 2 bases, with 2 bases of the junction left unmatched. This chain's CDR3 is CASSLTGVNTEAFF. The CDR3 region has the DNA TGTGCCAGCAGCTTAACAGGGGTAAACACTGAAGCTTTCTTT.

This chain links TRBV29-1 with TRBJ2-2; 10 bases match TRBD1. The CDR3 consists of 13 residues. From germline, CDR1 is SQVTM and CDR2 ANQGSEA. After removal of 7 bases from V and 3 bases from J, the junction contained 2 bases not matched to a gene. The DNA for the CDR3 is TGCAGCGGACAGGGGGCGGACACCGGGGAGCTGTTTTTT. Its protein is CSGQGADTGELFF.

This sequence joins TRBV20-1 and TRBJ2-7; D gene uncertain. The CDR3 covers 11 residues. Germline assignment: CDR1 DFQATT and CDR2 SNEGSKA (reference sequence). V was shortened by 5 bases and J by 3 bases, with 8 bases between the two germline ends. The CDR3 DNA follows: TGCAGTGCTCACAACCTCTACGAGCAGTACTTC. This sequence encodes CSAHNLYEQYF.

The chain is built from TRBV2 and TRBJ1-1; no clear D. The germline V and J ends were trimmed by 3 bases and 6 bases, with 11 bases remaining between them. The V gene's germline CDR1 is SNHLY and CDR2 FYNNEI. The CDR3 extends over 13 amino acids. The CDR3 region is CASSDQRGSEAFF. DNA of the CDR3: TGTGCCAGCAGTGACCAACGTGGCTCTGAAGCTTTCTTT.

The genes are TRBV28 and TRBJ2-1, with TRBD1 matching over 8 bases. Germline V CDR1 and CDR2: MDHEN, SYDVKM. V lost 7 bases and J lost 4; bases outside the gene matches: 3. The CDR3 runs to 13 residues. The CDR3 nucleotides are TGTGCCAGCATGGGGACAGGTTACAATGAGCAGTTCTTC. Translated, it gives CASMGTGYNEQFF.

The rearrangement joins TRBV4-2 to TRBJ1-5; no reliable D call. Trimming shortened V by 1 base and J by 0 bases, and 10 bases separated the two germline ends. Germline V gene sequence: CDR1 LGHNA, CDR2 YNFKEQ. CDR3 length: 16 amino acids. In nucleotides, the CDR3 is TGTGCCAGCAGCCAAGTCTGGCAGGTTAGCAATCAGCCCCAGCATTTT. Translation gives CASSQVWQVSNQPQHF.

The rearrangement uses TRBV7-2 and TRBJ2-7, with 9 bases that match TRBD1. CDR3 size: 13 residues. With V trimmed by 3 bases and J by 5 bases, 2 bases remained unmatched. From germline, CDR1 is SGHTA and CDR2 FQGNSA. DNA for the CDR3: TGTGCCAGCAGCTTTCGGGACAGGGACGAGCAGTACTTC. It translates to CASSFRDRDEQYF.

This rearrangement joins TRBV6-5 to TRBJ2-7; 9 bases are a match to TRBD1. The ends lost 6 bases at V and 6 bases at J; junction bases unmatched: 12. CDR3 length: 15 amino acids. The V gene's germline CDR1 is MNHEY and CDR2 SVGAGI. CDR3 region: CASSPQGTGFGEQYF. For the CDR3, the DNA is TGTGCCAGCAGCCCTCAAGGGACAGGGTTCGGCGAGCAGTACTTC.

The chain carries TRBV5-1 and TRBJ2-5; 14 nucleotides align to TRBD2. CDR1 and CDR2 from the germline V gene are SGHRS and YFSETQ. Trimming removed 0 bases from V and 2 bases from J; junction bases left unmatched: 0. This CDR3 is built from 16 residues. The CDR3 coding sequence is TGCGCCAGCAGCTTGGGACTAGCGGGAGGGCAAGAGACCCAGTACTTC. This codes for CASSLGLAGGQETQYF.

The chain uses TRBV13 and TRBJ1-4; no clear D. The V end was cut by 5 bases, the J end by 7 bases, with 11 bases between. CDR1 and CDR2 (germline): PRHDT, FYEKMQ (reference sequence). The CDR3 extends over 13 amino acids. The CDR3 here is CASSTTTLEKLFF. The CDR3 bases are TGTGCCAGCAGCACGACGACACTTGAAAAACTGTTTTTT.

CDR3 sequence reads: CASSPSGHEGYNEQFF. CDR3 bases: TGTGCCAGCAGCCCCTCGGGACACGAAGGATACAATGAGCAGTTCTTC. The V and J genes are TRBV9 and TRBJ2-1; D may be TRBD1 (6 bases). V was shortened by 4 bases and J by 4 bases, with 18 bases between the two germline ends. Germline V lookup: CDR1 SGDLS, CDR2 YYNGEE. CDR3 length: 16 amino acids.

The CDR3 spells CASSDSSYEQYF. The CDR3 DNA is TGTGCCAGCAGTGACTCGTCCTACGAGCAGTACTTC. V and J are TRBV6-1 and TRBJ2-7; no clear D. There are 12 residues in the CDR3. V lost 3 bases and J 1 base, leaving 4 bases between the germline ends. Germline CDR1 is MNHNS and CDR2 is SASEGT.

V gene TRBV2 combines with J gene TRBJ1-2; D is perhaps TRBD1 (6 bases). This CDR3 region has 13 residues. The V end lost 6 bases, the J end lost 6 bases, and 14 bases lay between the germline ends. Germline values: CDR1 SNHLY, CDR2 FYNNEI. The CDR3 nucleotides read TGTGCCAGCAGGGTTGCCACAGGGAATGGCTACACCTTC. Its translation is CASRVATGNGYTF.

The chain joins TRBV30 to TRBJ2-5; TRBD2 aligns across 7 bases. CDR1 is GTSNPN, CDR2 SVGIG, per germline (reference sequence). The CDR3 loop spans 15 amino acids. V lost 0 bases, J lost 1 base, and 5 bases stayed unmatched. CDR3 amino acids: CAWSVGAGSQETQYF. CDR3 DNA sequence: TGTGCCTGGAGTGTCGGAGCGGGGTCCCAAGAGACCCAGTACTTC.

The chain employs TRBV28 and TRBJ2-7; 9 nucleotides align to TRBD1. The CDR3 totals 15 residues. J gave up 5 bases and V 5 bases, and 10 bases lay outside the gene matches. In germline, CDR1 is MDHEN, CDR2 SYDVKM. CDR3: CASSHRDRDSHEQYF. In DNA, the CDR3 is TGTGCCAGCAGTCACCGGGACAGGGATTCCCACGAGCAGTACTTC.

The chain has TRBV2 and TRBJ1-2, with a possible D match to TRBD1 (6 bases). CDR1 is SNHLY, CDR2 FYNNEI, per germline. This CDR3 region has 14 residues. Trimming took 6 bases from V and 8 from J, leaving 19 bases between them. The DNA for the CDR3 is TGTGCCAGCAGCGTAGGGACGGGGGGCTACGGCTACACCTTC. This sequence encodes CASSVGTGGYGYTF. The full variable domain, with the rest looked up from reference TRBV2 and TRBJ1-2, is EPEVTQTPSHQVTQMGQEVILRCVPISNHLYFYWYRQILGQKVEFLVSFYNNEISEKSEIFDDQFSVERPDGSNFTLKIRSTKLEDSAMYFCASSVGTGGYGYTFGSGTRLTVV.

The chain is built from TRBV7-2 and TRBJ2-7, with 8 bases aligning to TRBD2. The germline gives CDR1 SGHTA, CDR2 FQGNSA. The CDR3 sequence is 15 residues long. V lost 1 base, J lost 5 bases, and 7 bases stayed unmatched. CDR3 region: CASSLGRVGRDEQYF. The CDR3, as DNA: TGTGCCAGCAGCTTAGGTCGGGTCGGGAGGGACGAGCAGTACTTC.

This clone turned up a few times. The V and J genes are TRBV5-1 and TRBJ1-5, with D perhaps matching TRBD1 (5 bases). The CDR3 runs 15 residues. In germline, CDR1 is SGHRS, CDR2 YFSETQ. The V gene lost 0 bases and the J gene lost 1 base, with 8 bases spanning the gap. CDR3 DNA sequence: TGCGCCAGCAGCTTGGATGGGGGGAGCAATCAGCCCCAGCATTTT. Translation: CASSLDGGSNQPQHF.

The DNA for the CDR3 is TGTGCCAGCAGTTACTTCGGGGAGACCCAGTACTTC. Amino acid sequence: CASSYFGETQYF. The chain links TRBV6-6 to TRBJ2-5; no reliable D call. CDR3 length equals 12 residues. Germline V gene lookup returns CDR1 MNHNY and CDR2 SVGAGI (reference sequence). The V end was cut by 1 base, the J end by 5 bases, with 5 bases between.

CDR3: CASSLAVAGVYEQFF. CDR3 nucleotide sequence: TGTGCCAGCAGCTTGGCCGTAGCGGGAGTGTATGAGCAGTTCTTC. The chain joins TRBV5-6 to TRBJ2-1; TRBD2 aligns across 9 bases. CDR1 and CDR2 (germline): SGHDT, YYEEEE. This CDR3 spans 15 amino acids. The V and J ends lost 0 bases and 8 bases, in that order; junction bases with no gene match: 6. The full variable domain, rest sourced from reference TRBV5-6 and TRBJ2-1, is DAGVTQSPTHLIKTRGQQVTLRCSPKSGHDTVSWYQQALGQGPQFIFQYYEEEERQRGNFPDRFSGHQFPNYSSELNVNALLLGDSALYLCASSLAVAGVYEQFFGPGTRLTVL.

The chain has TRBV28 and TRBJ1-5; D is uncertain. Germline V gene sequence: CDR1 MDHEN, CDR2 SYDVKM. Trimming removed 7 bases from V and 2 bases from J, with 12 bases in between. The CDR3 is made up of 14 amino acids. The CDR3 here is CASNSLHGNQPQHF. In nucleotides, the CDR3 is TGTGCCAGCAACAGCCTCCATGGCAATCAGCCCCAGCATTTT.